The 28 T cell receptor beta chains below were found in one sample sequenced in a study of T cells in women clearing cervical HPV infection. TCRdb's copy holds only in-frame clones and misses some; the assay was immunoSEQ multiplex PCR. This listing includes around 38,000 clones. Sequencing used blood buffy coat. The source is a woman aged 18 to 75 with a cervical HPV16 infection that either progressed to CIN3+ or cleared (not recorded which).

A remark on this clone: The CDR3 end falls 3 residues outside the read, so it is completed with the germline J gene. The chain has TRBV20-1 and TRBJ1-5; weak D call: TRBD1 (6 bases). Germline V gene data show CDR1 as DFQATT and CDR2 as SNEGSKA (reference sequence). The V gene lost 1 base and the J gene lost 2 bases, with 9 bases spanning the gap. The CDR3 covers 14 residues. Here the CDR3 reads CSARVGGGNQPQHF. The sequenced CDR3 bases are TGCAGTGCTAGAGTAGGGGGAGGCAATCAGCCC.

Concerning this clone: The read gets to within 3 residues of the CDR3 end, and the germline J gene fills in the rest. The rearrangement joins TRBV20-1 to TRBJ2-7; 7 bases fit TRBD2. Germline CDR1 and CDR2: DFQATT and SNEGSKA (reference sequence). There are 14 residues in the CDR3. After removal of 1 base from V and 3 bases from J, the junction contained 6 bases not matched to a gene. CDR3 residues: CSARAGGRGYEQYF. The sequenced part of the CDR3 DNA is TGCAGTGCTAGAGCGGGTGGGAGGGGCTACGAG.

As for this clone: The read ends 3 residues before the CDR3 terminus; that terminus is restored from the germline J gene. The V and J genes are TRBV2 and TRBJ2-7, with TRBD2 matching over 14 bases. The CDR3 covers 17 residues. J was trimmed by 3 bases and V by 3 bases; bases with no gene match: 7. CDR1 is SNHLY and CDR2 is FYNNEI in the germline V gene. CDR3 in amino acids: CASSDLVTSGRDYEQYF. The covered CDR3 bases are TGTGCCAGCAGTGACCTAGTGACTAGCGGGAGGGACTACGAG.

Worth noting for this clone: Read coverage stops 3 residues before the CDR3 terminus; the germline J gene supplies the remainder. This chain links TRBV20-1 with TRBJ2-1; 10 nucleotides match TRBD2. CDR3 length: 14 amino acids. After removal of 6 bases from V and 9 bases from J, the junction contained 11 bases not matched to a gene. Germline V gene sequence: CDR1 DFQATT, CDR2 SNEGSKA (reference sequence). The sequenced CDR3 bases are TGCAGTGCCGAGCGTCCAAGCGGGAGGGGTGAG. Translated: CSAERPSGRGE. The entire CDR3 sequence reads CSAERPSGRGEQFF.

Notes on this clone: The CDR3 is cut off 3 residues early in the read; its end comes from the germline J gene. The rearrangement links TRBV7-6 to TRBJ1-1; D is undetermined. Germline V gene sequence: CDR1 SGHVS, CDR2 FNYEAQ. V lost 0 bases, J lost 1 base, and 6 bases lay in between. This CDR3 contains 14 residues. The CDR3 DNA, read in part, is TGTGCCAGCAGCTTAGCCGGGGAGAACACTGAA. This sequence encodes CASSLAGENTE. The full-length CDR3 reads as CASSLAGENTEAFF.

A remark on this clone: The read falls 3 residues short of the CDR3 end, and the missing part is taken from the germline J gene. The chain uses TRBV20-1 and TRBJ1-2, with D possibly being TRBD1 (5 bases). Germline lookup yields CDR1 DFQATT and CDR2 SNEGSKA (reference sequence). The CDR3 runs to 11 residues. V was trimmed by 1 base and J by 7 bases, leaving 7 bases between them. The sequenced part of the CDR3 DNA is TGCAGTGCTAGAGGACAGACTGGC. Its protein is CSARGQTG. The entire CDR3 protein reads CSARGQTGYTF.

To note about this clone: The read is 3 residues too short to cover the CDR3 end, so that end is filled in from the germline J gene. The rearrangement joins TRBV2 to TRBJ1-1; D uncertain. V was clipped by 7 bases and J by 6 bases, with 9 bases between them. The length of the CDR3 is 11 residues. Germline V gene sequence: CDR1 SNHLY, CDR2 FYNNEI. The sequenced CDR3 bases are TGTGCCAGCAACCAACACGCTGAA. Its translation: CASNQHAE. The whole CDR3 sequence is CASNQHAEAFF.

The CDR3 spells CASSPQDSYGYTF. The DNA read from the CDR3 is TGTGCCAGCAGCCCGCAGGACAGCTATGGC. The rearrangement joins TRBV5-4 to TRBJ1-2; the D gene is possibly TRBD1 (6 bases). The observed sequence ends 3 residues before the CDR3 terminus, with the missing tail filled in from the germline J gene. This CDR3 has 13 residues. V lost 4 bases and J lost 4, with 11 bases in between. Germline CDR1 reads SGHNT; CDR2 reads YYREEE (reference sequence).

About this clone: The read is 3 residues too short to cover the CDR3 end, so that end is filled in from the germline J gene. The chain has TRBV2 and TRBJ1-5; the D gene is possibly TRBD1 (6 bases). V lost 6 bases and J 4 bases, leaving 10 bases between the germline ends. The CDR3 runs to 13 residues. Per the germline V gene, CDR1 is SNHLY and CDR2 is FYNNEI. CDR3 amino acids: CASRITGNQPQHF. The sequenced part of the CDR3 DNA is TGTGCCAGCAGGATAACAGGGAATCAGCCC. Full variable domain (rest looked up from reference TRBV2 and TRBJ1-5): EPEVTQTPSHQVTQMGQEVILRCVPISNHLYFYWYRQILGQKVEFLVSFYNNEISEKSEIFDDQFSVERPDGSNFTLKIRSTKLEDSAMYFCASRITGNQPQHFGDGTRLSIL.

The sequenced part of the CDR3 DNA is TGCAGCGCTCAGAGCCAGGGGCAGGTCACTGAA. It specifies CSAQSQGQVTE. The whole CDR3 protein reads CSAQSQGQVTEAFF. V and J are TRBV29-1 and TRBJ1-1; perhaps TRBD1 as D (6 bases). The CDR3 end falls 3 residues outside the read, so it is completed with the germline J gene. Germline values: CDR1 SQVTM, CDR2 ANQGSEA. The ends were cut back, 7 bases at V and 4 bases at J, with 19 bases in the middle. This CDR3 comprises 14 residues.

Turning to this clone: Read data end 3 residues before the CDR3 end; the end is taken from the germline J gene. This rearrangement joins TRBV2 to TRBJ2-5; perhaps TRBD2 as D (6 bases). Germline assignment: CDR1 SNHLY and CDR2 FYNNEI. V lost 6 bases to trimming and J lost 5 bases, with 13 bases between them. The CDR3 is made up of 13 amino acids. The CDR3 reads CASRRLVLETQYF. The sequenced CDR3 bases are TGTGCCAGCAGACGACTAGTTCTCGAGACC.

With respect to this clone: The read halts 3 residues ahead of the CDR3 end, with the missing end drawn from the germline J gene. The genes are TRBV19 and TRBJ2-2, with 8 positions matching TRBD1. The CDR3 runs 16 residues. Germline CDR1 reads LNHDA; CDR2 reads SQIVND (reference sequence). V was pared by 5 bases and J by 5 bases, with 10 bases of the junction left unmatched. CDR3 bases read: TGTGCCAGTAGTCTACAGGGGGAAGTTCGTACCGGGGAG. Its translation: CASSLQGEVRTGE. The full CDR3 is CASSLQGEVRTGELFF.

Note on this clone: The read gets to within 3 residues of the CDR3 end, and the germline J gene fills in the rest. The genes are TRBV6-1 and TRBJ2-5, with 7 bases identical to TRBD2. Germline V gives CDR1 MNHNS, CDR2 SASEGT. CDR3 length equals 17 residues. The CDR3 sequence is CASSEKQEGRGTGTQYF. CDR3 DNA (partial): TGTGCCAGCAGTGAAAAGCAGGAGGGGAGGGGAACAGGAACC.

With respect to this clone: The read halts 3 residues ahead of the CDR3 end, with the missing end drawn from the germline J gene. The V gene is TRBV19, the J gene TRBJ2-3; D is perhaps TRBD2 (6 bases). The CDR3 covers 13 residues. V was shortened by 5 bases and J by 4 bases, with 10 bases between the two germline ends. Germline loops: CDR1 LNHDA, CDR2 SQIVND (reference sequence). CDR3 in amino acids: CASSWGLPDTQYF. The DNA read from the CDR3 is TGTGCCAGTAGTTGGGGACTTCCAGATACG.

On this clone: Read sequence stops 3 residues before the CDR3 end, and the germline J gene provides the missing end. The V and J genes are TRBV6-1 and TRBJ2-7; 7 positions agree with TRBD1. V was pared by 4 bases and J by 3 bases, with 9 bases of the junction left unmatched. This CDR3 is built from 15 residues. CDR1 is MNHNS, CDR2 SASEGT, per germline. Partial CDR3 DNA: TGTGCCAGCAGTGGCTGGACAGGTGGAGACTACGAG. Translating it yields CASSGWTGGDYE. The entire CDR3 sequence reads CASSGWTGGDYEQYF.

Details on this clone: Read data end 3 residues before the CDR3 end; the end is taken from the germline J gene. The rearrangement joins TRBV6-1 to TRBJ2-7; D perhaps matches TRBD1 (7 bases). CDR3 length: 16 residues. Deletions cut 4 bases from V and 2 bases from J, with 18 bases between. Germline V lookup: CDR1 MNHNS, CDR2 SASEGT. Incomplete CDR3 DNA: TGTGCCAGCAGTGCCCCGACGACAGGGAGGCCCTACGAG. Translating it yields CASSAPTTGRPYE. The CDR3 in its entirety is CASSAPTTGRPYEQYF.

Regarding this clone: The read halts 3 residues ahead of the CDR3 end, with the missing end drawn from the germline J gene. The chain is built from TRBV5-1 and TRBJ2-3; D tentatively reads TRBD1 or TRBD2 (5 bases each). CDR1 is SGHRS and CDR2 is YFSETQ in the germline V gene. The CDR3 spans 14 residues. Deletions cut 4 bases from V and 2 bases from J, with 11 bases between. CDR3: CASSPRGATDTQYF. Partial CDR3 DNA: TGCGCCAGCAGCCCTAGGGGAGCCACAGATACG.

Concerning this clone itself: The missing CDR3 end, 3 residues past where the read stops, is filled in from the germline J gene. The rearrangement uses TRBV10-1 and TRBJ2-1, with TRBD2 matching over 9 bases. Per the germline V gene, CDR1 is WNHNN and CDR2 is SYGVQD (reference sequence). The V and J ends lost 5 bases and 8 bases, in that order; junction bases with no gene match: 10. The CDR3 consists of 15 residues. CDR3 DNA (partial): TGCGCCAGCAGTAGCCGGCGGGAGGGCCAGGATGAG. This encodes CASSSRREGQDE. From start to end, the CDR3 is CASSSRREGQDEQFF.

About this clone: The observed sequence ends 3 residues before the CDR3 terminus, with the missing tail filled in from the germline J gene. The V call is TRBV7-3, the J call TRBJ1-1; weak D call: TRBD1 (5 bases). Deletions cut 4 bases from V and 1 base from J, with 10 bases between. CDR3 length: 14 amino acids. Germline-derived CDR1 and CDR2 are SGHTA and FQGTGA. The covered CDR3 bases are TGTGCCAGCAGCTCCATCGGACAGAACACTGAA. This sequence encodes CASSSIGQNTE. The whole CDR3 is CASSSIGQNTEAFF.

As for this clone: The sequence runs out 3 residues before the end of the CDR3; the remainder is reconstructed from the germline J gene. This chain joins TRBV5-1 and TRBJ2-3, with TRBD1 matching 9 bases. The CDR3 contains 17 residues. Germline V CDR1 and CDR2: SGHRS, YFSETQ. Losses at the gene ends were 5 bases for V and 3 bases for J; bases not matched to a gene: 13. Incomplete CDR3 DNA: TGCGCCAGCAGTCCAACTCTGGGGACAGGGTCGACAGATACG. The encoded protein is CASSPTLGTGSTDT. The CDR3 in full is CASSPTLGTGSTDTQYF.

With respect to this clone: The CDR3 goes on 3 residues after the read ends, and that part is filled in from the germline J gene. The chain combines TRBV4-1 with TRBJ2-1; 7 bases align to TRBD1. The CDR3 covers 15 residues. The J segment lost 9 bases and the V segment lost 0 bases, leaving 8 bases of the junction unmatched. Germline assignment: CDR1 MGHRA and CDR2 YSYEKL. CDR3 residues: CASSQDRTGAVEQFF. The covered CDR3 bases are TGCGCCAGCAGCCAAGATAGGACAGGAGCCGTTGAG.

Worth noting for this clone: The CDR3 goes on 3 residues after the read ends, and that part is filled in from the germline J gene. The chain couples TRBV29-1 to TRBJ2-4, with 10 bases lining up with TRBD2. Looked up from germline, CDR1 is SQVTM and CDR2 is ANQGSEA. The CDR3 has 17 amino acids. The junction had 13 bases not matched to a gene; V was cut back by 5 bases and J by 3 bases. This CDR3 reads CSVFSGGAPGGKNIQYF. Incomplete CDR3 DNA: TGCAGCGTTTTCAGCGGGGGGGCTCCAGGAGGCAAAAACATT.

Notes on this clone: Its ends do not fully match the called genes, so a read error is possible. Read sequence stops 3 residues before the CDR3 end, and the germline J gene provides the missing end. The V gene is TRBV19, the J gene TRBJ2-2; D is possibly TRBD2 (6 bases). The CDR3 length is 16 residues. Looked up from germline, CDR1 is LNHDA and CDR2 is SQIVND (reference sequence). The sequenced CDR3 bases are TGTGCCAGTAGTTTAGAAACGGGGGTTAACACCGGGGAG. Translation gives CASSLETGVNTGE. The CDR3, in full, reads CASSLETGVNTGELFF.

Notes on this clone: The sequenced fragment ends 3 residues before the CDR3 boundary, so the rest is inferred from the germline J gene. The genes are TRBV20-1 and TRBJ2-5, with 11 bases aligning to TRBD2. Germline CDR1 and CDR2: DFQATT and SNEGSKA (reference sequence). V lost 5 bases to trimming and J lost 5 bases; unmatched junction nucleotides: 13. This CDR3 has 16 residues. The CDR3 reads CSALKDSGRAWETQYF. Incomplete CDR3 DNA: TGCAGTGCTCTCAAAGATAGCGGGAGGGCCTGGGAGACC.

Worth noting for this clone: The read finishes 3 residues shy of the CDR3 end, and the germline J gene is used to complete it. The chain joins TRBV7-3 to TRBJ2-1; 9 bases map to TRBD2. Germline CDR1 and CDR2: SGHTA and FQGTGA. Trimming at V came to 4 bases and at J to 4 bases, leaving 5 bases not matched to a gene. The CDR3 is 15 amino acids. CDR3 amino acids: CASSSSGVTYNEQFF. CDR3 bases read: TGTGCCAGCAGCTCTAGCGGGGTGACGTACAATGAG.

The CDR3 sequence is CASSPGTGSSVYTF. The DNA read from the CDR3 is TGTGCCAGCAGTCCCGGGACAGGGAGTTCTGTC. The chain employs TRBV2 and TRBJ1-2; 9 nucleotides agree with TRBD1. From the germline J gene comes the end of the CDR3, since the read stops 3 residues before it. Germline V gene lookup returns CDR1 SNHLY and CDR2 FYNNEI. This CDR3 spans 14 amino acids.

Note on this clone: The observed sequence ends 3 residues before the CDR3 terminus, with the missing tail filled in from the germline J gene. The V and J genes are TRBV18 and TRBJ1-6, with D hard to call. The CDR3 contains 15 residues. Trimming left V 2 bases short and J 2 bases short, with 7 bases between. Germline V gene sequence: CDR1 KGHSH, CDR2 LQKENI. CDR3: CASSPADPYNSPLHF. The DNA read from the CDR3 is TGTGCCAGCTCACCAGCGGATCCCTATAATTCACCC.

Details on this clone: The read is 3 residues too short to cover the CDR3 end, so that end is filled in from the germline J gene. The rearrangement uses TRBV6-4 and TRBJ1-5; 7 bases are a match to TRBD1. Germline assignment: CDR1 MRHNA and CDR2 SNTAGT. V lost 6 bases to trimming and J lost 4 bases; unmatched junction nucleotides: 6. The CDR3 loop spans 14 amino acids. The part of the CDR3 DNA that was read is TGTGCCAGCAGGGGTTCAGGGGGTAATCAGCCC. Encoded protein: CASRGSGGNQP. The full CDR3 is CASRGSGGNQPQHF.